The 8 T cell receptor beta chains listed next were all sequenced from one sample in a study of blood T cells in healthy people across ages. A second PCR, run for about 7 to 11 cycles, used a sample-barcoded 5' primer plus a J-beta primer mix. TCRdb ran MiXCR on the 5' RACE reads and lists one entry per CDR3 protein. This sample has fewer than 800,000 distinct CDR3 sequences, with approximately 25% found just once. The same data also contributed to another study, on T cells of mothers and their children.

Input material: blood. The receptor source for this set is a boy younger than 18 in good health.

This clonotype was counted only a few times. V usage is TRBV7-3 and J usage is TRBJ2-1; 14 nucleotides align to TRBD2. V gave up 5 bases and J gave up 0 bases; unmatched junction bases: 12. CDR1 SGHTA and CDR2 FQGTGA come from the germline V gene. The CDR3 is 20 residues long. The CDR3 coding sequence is TGTGCCAGCAGCCCGAACCCCCAGACTAGCGGGAGGGCCTCCTACAATGAGCAGTTCTTC. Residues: CASSPNPQTSGRASYNEQFF.

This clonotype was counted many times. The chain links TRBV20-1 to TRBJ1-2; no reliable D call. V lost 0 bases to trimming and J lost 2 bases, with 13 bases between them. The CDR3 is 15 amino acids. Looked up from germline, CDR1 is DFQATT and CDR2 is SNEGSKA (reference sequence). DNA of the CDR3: TGCAGTGCTAGAGATTTGAGGTGGTCGAACTATGGCTACACCTTC. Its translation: CSARDLRWSNYGYTF.

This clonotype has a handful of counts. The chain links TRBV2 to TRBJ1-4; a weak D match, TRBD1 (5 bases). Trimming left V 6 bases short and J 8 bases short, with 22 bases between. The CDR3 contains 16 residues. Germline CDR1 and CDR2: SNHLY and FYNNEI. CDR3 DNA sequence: TGTGCCAGCAGGGGGATTTCAGGGACCCTTAGCGAAAAACTGTTTTTT. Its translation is CASRGISGTLSEKLFF.

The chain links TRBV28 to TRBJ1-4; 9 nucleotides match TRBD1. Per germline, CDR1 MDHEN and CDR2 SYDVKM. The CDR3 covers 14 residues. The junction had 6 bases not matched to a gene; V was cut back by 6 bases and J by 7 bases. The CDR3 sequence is CASRGTGNAEKLFF. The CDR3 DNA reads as TGTGCCAGCAGGGGGACAGGGAACGCTGAAAAACTGTTTTTT.

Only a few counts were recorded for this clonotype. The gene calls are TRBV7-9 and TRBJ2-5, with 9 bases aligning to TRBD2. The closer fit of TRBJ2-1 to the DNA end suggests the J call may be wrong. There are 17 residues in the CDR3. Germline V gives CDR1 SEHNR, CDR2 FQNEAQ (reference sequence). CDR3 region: CASVELAGAPSYNEQFF. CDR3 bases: TGTGCCAGCGTGGAATTAGCGGGGGCTCCTTCTTACAATGAGCAGTTCTTC.

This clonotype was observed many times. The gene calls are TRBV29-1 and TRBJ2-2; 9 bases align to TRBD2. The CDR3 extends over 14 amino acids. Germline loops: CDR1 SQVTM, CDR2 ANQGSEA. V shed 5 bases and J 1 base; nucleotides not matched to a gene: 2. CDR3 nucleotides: TGCAGCGTTCGAGCGGGGGGGAACACCGGGGAGCTGTTTTTT. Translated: CSVRAGGNTGELFF.

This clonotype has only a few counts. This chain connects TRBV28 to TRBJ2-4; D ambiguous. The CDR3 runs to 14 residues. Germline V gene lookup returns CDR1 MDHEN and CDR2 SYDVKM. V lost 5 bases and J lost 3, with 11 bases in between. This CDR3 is CASSLGSIKNIQYF. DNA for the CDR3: TGTGCCAGCAGTCTAGGTTCGATCAAAAACATTCAGTACTTC. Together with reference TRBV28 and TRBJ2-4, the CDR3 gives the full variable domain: DVKVTQSSRYLVKRTGEKVFLECVQDMDHENMFWYRQDPGLGLRLIYFSYDVKMKEKGDIPEGYSVSREKKERFSLILESASTNQTSMYLCASSLGSIKNIQYFGAGTRLSVL.

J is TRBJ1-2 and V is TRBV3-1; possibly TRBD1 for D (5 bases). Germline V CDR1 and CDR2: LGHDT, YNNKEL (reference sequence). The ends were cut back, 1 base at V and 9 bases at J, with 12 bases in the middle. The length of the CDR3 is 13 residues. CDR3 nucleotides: TGTGCCAGCAGCCAAGGCGGGGGGTATAGCTACACCTTC. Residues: CASSQGGGYSYTF.